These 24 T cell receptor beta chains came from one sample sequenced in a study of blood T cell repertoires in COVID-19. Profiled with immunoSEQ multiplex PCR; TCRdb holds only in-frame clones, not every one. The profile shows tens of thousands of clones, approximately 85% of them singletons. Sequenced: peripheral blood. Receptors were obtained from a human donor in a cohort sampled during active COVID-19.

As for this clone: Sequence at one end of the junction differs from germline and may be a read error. CDR3 coding DNA: TGTGCCAGCAGCTTCCATGAGTTGCGGTTT. This codes for CASSFHELRF. The chain joins TRBV7-3 to TRBJ2-3; no clear D gene. Germline CDR1 reads SGHTA; CDR2 reads FQGTGA. The CDR3 length is 10 residues.

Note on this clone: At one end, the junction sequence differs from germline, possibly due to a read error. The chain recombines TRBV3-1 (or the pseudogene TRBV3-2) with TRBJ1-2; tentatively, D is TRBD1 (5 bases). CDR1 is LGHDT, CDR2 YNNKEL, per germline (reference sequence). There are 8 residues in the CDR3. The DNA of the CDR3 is TGTGCCAGCAGCCCGGAGGGGTTC. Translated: CASSPEGF.

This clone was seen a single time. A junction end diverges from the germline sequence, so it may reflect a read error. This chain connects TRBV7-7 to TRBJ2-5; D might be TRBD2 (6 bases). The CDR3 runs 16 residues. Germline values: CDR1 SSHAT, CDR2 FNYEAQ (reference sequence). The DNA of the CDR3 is TGTGCTAGCAGCTCCCTTCCACTAGCATACCAAGAGACCCAGTACTTC. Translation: CASSSLPLAYQETQYF.

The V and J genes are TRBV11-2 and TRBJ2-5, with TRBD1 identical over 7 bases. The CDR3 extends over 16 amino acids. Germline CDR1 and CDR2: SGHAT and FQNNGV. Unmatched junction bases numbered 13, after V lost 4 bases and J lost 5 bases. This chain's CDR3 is CASSSYRQGGRETQYF. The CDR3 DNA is TGTGCCAGCAGCTCGTACCGACAGGGCGGTCGGGAGACCCAGTACTTC.

The CDR3 bases are TGTGCCAGCAGCGAGGACAGGGGTTTCAATGAGCAGTTCTTC. Protein product: CASSEDRGFNEQFF. The chain recombines TRBV6-5 with TRBJ2-1; 9 bases fit TRBD1. This CDR3 region has 14 residues. Germline V gene sequence: CDR1 MNHEY, CDR2 SVGAGI. With 6 bases clipped from V and 6 bases from J, the junction kept 6 bases outside the gene matches.

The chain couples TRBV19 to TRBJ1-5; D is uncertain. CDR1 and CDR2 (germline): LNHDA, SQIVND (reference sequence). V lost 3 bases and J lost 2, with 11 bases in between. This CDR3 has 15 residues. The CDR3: CASSMGSRGNQPQHF. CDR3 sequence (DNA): TGTGCCAGTAGTATGGGGAGTAGGGGCAATCAGCCCCAGCATTTT. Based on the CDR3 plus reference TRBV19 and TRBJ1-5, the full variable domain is DGGITQSPKYLFRKEGQNVTLSCEQNLNHDAMYWYRQDPGQGLRLIYYSQIVNDFQKGDIAEGYSVSREKKESFPLTVTSAQKNPTAFYLCASSMGSRGNQPQHFGDGTRLSIL.

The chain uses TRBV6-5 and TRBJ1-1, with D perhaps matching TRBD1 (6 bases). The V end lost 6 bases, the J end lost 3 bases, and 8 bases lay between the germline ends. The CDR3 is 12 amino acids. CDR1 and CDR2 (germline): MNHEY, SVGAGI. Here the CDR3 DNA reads TGTGCCAGCAGCACAGGGCACACTGAAGCTTTCTTT. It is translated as CASSTGHTEAFF.

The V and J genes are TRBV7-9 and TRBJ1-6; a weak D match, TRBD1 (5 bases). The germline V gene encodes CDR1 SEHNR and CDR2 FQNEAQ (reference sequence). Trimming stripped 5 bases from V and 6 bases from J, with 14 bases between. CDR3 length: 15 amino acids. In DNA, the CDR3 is TGTGCCAGCAGCCGCGGGGCAGGGACTAATTCACCCCTCCACTTT. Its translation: CASSRGAGTNSPLHF.

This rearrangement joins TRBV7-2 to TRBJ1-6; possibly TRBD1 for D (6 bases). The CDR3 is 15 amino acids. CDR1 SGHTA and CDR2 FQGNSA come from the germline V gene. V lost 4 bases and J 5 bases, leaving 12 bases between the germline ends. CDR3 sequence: CASSSETGNNSPLHF. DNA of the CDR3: TGTGCCAGCAGCTCAGAGACAGGAAATAATTCACCCCTCCACTTT. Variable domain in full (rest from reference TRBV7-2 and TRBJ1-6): GAGVSQSPSNKVTEKGKDVELRCDPISGHTALYWYRQSLGQGLEFLIYFQGNSAPDKSGLPSDRFSAERTGGSVSTLTIQRTQQEDSAVYLCASSSETGNNSPLHFGNGTRLTVT.

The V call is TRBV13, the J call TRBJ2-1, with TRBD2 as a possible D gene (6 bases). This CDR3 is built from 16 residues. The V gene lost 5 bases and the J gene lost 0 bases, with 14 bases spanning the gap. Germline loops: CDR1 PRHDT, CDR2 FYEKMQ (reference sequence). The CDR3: CASSTRDFSSYNEQFF. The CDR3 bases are TGTGCCAGCAGCACCCGGGACTTTAGCTCCTACAATGAGCAGTTCTTC.

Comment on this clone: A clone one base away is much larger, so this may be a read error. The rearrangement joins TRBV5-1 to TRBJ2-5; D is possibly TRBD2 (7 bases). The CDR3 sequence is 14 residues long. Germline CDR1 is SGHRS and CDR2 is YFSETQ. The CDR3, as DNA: TGCGCCCGCAGCTGGGGGGGCCCGGGGGAGACCCAGTACTTC. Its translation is CARSWGGPGETQYF. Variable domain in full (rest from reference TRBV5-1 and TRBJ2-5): KAGVTQTPRYLIKTRGQQVTLSCSPISGHRSVSWYQQTPGQGLQFLFEYFSETQRNKGNFPGRFSGRQFSNSRSEMNVSTLELGDSALYLCARSWGGPGETQYFGPGTRLLVL.

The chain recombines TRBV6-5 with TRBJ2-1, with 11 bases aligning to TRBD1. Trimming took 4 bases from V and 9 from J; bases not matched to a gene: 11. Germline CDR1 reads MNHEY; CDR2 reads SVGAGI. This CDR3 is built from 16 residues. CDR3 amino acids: CASSSEVGTGGFEQFF. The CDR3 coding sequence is TGTGCCAGCAGTTCCGAGGTGGGGACAGGGGGATTTGAGCAGTTCTTC.

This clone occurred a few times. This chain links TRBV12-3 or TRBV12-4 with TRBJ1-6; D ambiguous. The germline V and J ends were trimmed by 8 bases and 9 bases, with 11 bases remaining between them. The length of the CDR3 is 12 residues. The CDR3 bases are TGTGCCAGCCGGTTCTATGGTTCACCCCTCCACTTT. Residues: CASRFYGSPLHF.

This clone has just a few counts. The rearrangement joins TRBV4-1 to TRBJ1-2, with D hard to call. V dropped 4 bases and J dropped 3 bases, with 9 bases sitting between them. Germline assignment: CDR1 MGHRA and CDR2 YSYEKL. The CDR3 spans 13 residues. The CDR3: CASSREPYYGYTF. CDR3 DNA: TGCGCCAGCAGCCGGGAGCCTTACTATGGCTACACCTTC.

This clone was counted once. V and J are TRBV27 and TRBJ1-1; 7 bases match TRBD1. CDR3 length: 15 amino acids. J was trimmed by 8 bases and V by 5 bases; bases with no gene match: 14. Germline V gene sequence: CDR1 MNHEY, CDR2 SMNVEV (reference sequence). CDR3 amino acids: CASSPTTGRNVEAFF. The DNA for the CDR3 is TGTGCCAGCAGTCCAACGACAGGGCGGAACGTCGAAGCTTTCTTT.

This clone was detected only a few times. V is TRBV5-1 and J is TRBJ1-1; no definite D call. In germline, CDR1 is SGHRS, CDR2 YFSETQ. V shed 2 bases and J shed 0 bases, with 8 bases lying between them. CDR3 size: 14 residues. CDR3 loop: CASSLLDLNTEAFF. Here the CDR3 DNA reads TGCGCCAGCAGCTTATTGGACTTGAACACTGAAGCTTTCTTT.

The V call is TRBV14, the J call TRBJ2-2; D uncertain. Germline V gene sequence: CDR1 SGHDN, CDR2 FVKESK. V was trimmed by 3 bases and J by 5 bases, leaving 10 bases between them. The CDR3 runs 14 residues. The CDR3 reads CASSQRSWTGELFF. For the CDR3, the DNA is TGTGCCAGCAGCCAGAGGAGCTGGACCGGGGAGCTGTTTTTT.

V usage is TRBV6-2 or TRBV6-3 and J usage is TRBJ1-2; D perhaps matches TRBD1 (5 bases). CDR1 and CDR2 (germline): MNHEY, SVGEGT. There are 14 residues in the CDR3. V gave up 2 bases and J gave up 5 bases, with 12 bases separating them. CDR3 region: CASSYPTARYGYTF. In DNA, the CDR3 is TGTGCCAGCAGTTACCCGACAGCGAGATATGGCTACACCTTC.

In nucleotides, the CDR3 is TGTGCCAGCAGCTTGGCTGGCCAGCCCCAGCATTTT. Its protein is CASSLAGQPQHF. V and J are TRBV5-5 and TRBJ1-5; no clear D gene. V lost 0 bases to trimming and J lost 7 bases, with 5 bases between them. Germline V gene data show CDR1 as SGHKS and CDR2 as YYEKEE (reference sequence). This CDR3 is built from 12 residues.

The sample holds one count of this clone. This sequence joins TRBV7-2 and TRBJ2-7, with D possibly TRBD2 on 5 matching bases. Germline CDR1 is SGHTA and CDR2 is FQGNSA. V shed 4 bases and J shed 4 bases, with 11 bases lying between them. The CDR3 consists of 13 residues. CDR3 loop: CASSSQTGYEQYF. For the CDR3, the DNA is TGTGCCAGCAGCTCCCAAACGGGGTACGAGCAGTACTTC.

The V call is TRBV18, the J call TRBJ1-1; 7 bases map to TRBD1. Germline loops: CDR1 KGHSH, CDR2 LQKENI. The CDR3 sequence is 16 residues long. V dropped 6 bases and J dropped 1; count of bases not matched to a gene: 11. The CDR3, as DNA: TGTGCCAGCTCGTCAGACAGGGTAGTCGCGAACACTGAAGCTTTCTTT. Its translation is CASSSDRVVANTEAFF.

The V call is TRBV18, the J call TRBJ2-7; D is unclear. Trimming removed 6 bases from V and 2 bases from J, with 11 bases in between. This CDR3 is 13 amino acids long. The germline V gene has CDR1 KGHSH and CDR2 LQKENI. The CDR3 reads CASSQRETYEQYF. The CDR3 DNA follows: TGTGCCAGCTCCCAGCGAGAAACCTACGAGCAGTACTTC. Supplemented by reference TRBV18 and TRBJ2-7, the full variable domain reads NAGVMQNPRHLVRRRGQEARLRCSPMKGHSHVYWYRQLPEEGLKFMVYLQKENIIDESGMPKERFSAEFPKEGPSILRIQQVVRGDSAAYFCASSQRETYEQYFGPGTRLTVT.

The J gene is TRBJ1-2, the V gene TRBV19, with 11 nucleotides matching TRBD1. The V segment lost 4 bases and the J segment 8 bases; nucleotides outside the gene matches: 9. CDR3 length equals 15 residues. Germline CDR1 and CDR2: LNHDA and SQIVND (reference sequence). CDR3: CASSTYPDRGHGYTF. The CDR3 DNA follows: TGTGCCAGTAGTACTTACCCGGACAGGGGGCACGGCTACACCTTC. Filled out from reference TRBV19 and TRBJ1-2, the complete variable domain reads DGGITQSPKYLFRKEGQNVTLSCEQNLNHDAMYWYRQDPGQGLRLIYYSQIVNDFQKGDIAEGYSVSREKKESFPLTVTSAQKNPTAFYLCASSTYPDRGHGYTFGSGTRLTVV.

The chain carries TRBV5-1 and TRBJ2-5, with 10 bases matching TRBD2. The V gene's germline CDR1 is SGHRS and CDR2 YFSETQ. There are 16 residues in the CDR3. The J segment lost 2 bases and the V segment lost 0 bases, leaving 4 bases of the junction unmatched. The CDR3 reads CASSLGPAGGQETQYF. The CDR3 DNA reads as TGCGCCAGCAGCTTGGGCCCAGCGGGGGGGCAAGAGACCCAGTACTTC.